This T cell receptor (beta chain) was documented in a study of T cell repertoires in cytomegalovirus infection. Study overall: Well-studied HLA-B-restricted epitopes and recently identified HLA-C-restricted epitopes of CMV were both used in the study. Through public TCR beta signatures, both CMV infection and matching HLA type were indicated.

Whole-study results and caveats: Totalled public TCR beta family frequency picked out people who carried CMV plus the relevant HLA. The study found HLA-C-restricted CMV-specific TCR beta clonotypes dominating the ex vivo response.

The CDR3 has 16 amino acids. V lost 0 bases and J lost 4, with 15 bases in between. TCRdb re-derived calls from the reads in MiXCR, one entry per CDR3 protein. The top ten hold around 15% of the sample, which has hundreds of thousands of distinct CDR3 sequences, approximately 31% seen once. Many counts were recorded for this clonotype. What it binds is not known. Sequencing used cultured CD8+ T cells from PBMCs, obtained from culture after CMV antigen stimulation. V usage is TRBV12-3 or TRBV12-4 and J usage is TRBJ1-2, with D possibly being TRBD1 (5 bases). The TCR comes from a human donor in good health (CMV status not recorded). Some clones in this sample may be carry-over from other donors' samples. The CDR3: CASSLAYCRGCYGYTF. The DNA of the CDR3 is TGTGCCAGCAGTTTAGCCTACTGTCGGGGGTGCTATGGCTACACCTTC.